The 11 T cell receptor beta chains given below trace back to one sample, sequenced in a study of blood T cell repertoires in COVID-19. Sequencing used immunoSEQ multiplex PCR; TCRdb keeps in-frame clones, though not all of them. The sample holds 200,000 to 250,000 clones; about 91% are singletons and the top ten take 14% to 15%. The sequenced sample was PBMCs or T cells enriched from blood (not recorded which). These receptors came from a woman between 45 and 60 years old with acute COVID-19.

The chain recombines TRBV29-1 with TRBJ2-1, with D maybe TRBD1 (6 bases). CDR1 is SQVTM and CDR2 is ANQGSEA in the germline V gene. This CDR3 contains 14 residues. V was pared by 8 bases and J by 8 bases, with 22 bases between. The CDR3 DNA reads as TGCAGCATCTTACAGGGATGGCACACGTATGAGCAGTTCTTC. Protein sequence: CSILQGWHTYEQFF.

The chain is built from TRBV9 and TRBJ1-2; TRBD1 might be the D (5 bases). Trimming stripped 8 bases from V and 8 bases from J, with 22 bases between. The germline V gene encodes CDR1 SGDLS and CDR2 YYNGEE. The CDR3 covers 14 residues. As DNA, the CDR3 is TGTGCCAGTTTCAAGGTGGAGCGTAGGGGCGGCTACACCTTC. Amino acids: CASFKVERRGGYTF.

The V gene is TRBV24-1, the J gene TRBJ2-3, with 10 nucleotides matching TRBD1. This CDR3 comprises 14 residues. Germline V lookup: CDR1 KGHDR, CDR2 SFDVKD. V trimming: 7 bases; J trimming: 1 base; junction bases outside the gene matches: 1. DNA of the CDR3: TGTGCCACCAGGGGGACAGGGGGCACAGATACGCAGTATTTT. It is translated as CATRGTGGTDTQYF.

At least ten counts were recorded for this clone. The V and J genes are TRBV4-2 and TRBJ2-1; 7 bases are shared with TRBD2. CDR3 length equals 15 residues. Germline loops: CDR1 LGHNA, CDR2 YNFKEQ. After removal of 2 bases from V and 4 bases from J, the junction contained 5 bases not matched to a gene. The CDR3 here is CASSQSAGGYNEQFF. DNA for the CDR3: TGTGCCAGCAGCCAATCAGCCGGGGGGTACAATGAGCAGTTCTTC.

The rearrangement uses TRBV9 and TRBJ2-5; a possible D gene is TRBD1 (7 bases). Trimming removed 0 bases at V and 4 bases at J, with 16 bases between. This CDR3 has 16 residues. CDR1 and CDR2 from the germline V gene are SGDLS and YYNGEE. This chain's CDR3 is CASSVAGNRGGETQYF. CDR3 sequence (DNA): TGTGCCAGCAGCGTAGCCGGGAACAGGGGAGGAGAGACCCAGTACTTC.

The rearrangement joins TRBV9 to TRBJ2-1; 10 nucleotides line up with TRBD2. With 3 bases clipped from V and 8 bases from J, the junction kept 11 bases outside the gene matches. This CDR3 contains 16 residues. CDR1 and CDR2 from the germline V gene are SGDLS and YYNGEE. CDR3 sequence: CASSAPGLAFVDEQFF. The CDR3 DNA sequence: TGTGCCAGCAGCGCACCGGGACTAGCGTTTGTCGATGAGCAGTTCTTC.

This clone came up once. The chain joins TRBV6-5 to TRBJ1-5; 7 bases align to TRBD1. The CDR3 is made up of 14 amino acids. Germline trimming cut 5 bases from V and 2 bases from J; bases unmatched to any gene: 3. Germline V gene data show CDR1 as MNHEY and CDR2 as SVGAGI. Here the CDR3 reads CASSPQGGNQPQHF. CDR3 coding DNA: TGTGCCAGCAGTCCGCAGGGGGGCAATCAGCCCCAGCATTTT.

This chain joins TRBV2 and TRBJ2-5; 8 nucleotides align to TRBD2. Germline V gene lookup returns CDR1 SNHLY and CDR2 FYNNEI. Losses at the gene ends were 5 bases for V and 7 bases for J; bases not matched to a gene: 6. The CDR3 length is 13 residues. DNA for the CDR3: TGTGCCAGCAGTCTAGCGGGTCTCCTGACCCAGTACTTC. It specifies CASSLAGLLTQYF. Complete variable domain (other parts from reference TRBV2 and TRBJ2-5): EPEVTQTPSHQVTQMGQEVILRCVPISNHLYFYWYRQILGQKVEFLVSFYNNEISEKSEIFDDQFSVERPDGSNFTLKIRSTKLEDSAMYFCASSLAGLLTQYFGPGTRLLVL.

This clone was observed a handful of times. This rearrangement joins TRBV7-2 to TRBJ1-2, with D hard to call. The length of the CDR3 is 14 residues. Germline loops: CDR1 SGHTA, CDR2 FQGNSA. The V gene lost 4 bases and the J gene lost 6 bases, with 15 bases spanning the gap. CDR3 loop: CASSWTPRMDGYTF. The CDR3, as DNA: TGTGCCAGCAGCTGGACTCCTAGGATGGATGGCTACACCTTC.

V usage is TRBV28 and J usage is TRBJ2-3; the match to TRBD2 covers 12 bases. V dropped 3 bases and J dropped 5; count of bases not matched to a gene: 9. The CDR3 consists of 17 residues. Germline CDR1 MDHEN, CDR2 SYDVKM. The chain's CDR3 is CASSLGLTSGSGDTQYF. DNA of the CDR3: TGTGCCAGCAGTTTGGGGTTGACTAGCGGGAGTGGAGATACGCAGTATTTT.

This chain uses TRBV12-3 or TRBV12-4 with TRBJ1-2; 8 bases fit TRBD1. J was trimmed by 7 bases and V by 7 bases; bases with no gene match: 8. The CDR3 is 13 amino acids. CDR3 region: CASTDTGGGGYTF. CDR3 sequence (DNA): TGTGCCAGCACCGATACAGGGGGAGGTGGCTACACCTTC.